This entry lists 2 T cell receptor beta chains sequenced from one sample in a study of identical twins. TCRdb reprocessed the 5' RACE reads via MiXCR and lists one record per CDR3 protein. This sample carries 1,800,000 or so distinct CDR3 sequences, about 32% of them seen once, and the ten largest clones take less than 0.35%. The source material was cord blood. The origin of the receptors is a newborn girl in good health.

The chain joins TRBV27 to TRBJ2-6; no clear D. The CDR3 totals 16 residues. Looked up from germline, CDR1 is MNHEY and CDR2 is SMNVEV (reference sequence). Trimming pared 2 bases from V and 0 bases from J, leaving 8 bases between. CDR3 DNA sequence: TGTGCCAGCAGTTTAGGTCTGCGCTCTGGGGCCAACGTCCTGACTTTC. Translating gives CASSLGLRSGANVLTF.

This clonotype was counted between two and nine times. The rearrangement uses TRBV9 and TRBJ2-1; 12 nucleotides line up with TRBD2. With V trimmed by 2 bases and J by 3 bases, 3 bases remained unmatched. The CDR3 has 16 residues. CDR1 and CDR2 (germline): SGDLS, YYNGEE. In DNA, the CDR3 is TGTGCCAGCAGCGTCCGACTAGCGGGAGACTACAATGAGCAGTTCTTC. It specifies CASSVRLAGDYNEQFF.